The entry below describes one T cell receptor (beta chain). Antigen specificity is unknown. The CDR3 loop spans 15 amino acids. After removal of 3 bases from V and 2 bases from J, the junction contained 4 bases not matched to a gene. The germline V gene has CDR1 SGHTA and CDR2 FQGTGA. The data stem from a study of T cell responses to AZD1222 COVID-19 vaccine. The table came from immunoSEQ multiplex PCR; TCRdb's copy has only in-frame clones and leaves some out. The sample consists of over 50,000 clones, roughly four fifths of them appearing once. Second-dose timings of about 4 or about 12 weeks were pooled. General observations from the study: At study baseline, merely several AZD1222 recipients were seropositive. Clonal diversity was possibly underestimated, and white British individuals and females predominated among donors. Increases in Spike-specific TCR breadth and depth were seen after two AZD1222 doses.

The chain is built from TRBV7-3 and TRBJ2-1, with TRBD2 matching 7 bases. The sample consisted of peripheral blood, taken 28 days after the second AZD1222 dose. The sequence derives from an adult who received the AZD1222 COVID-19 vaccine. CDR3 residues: CASSFSGPTYNEQFF. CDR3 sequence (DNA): TGTGCCAGCAGCTTTAGCGGGCCAACCTACAATGAGCAGTTCTTC.